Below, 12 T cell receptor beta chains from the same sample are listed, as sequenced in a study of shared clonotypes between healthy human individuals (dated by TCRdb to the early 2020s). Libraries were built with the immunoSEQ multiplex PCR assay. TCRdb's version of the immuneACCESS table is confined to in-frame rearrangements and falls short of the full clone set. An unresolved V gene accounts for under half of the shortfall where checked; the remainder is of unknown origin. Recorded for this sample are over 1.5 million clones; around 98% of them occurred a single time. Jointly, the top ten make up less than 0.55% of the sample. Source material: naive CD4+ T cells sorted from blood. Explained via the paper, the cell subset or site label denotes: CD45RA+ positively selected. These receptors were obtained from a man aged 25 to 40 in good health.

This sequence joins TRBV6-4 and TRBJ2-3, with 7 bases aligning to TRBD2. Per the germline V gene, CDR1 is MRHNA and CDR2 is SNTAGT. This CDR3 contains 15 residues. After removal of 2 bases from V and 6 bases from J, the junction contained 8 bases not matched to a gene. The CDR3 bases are TGTGCCAGCAGTGACGGGGCGGGAGTGTTCGATACGCAGTATTTT. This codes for CASSDGAGVFDTQYF.

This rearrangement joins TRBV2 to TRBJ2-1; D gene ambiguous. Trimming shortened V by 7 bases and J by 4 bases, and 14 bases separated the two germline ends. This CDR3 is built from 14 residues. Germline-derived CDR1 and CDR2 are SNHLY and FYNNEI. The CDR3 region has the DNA TGTGCCAGCACCTGGACGGAGAGGTACAATGAGCAGTTCTTC. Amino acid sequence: CASTWTERYNEQFF.

The CDR3 loop reads CASSFHLSDQPQHF. For the CDR3, the DNA is TGTGCCAGCAGCTTCCACCTGAGTGATCAGCCCCAGCATTTT. The rearrangement joins TRBV5-4 to TRBJ1-5; D unresolved. V lost 2 bases and J 5 bases, leaving 11 bases between the germline ends. Germline assignment: CDR1 SGHNT and CDR2 YYREEE (reference sequence). The CDR3 runs to 14 residues.

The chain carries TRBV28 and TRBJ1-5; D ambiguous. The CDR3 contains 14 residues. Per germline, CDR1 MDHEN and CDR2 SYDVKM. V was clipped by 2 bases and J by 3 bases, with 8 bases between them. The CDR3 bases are TGTGCCAGCAGTTTACGGGCACACAATCAGCCCCAGCATTTT. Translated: CASSLRAHNQPQHF.

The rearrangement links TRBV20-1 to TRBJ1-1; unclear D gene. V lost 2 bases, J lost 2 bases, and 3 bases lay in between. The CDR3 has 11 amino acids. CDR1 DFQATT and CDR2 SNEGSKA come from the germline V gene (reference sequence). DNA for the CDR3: TGCAGTGCTAGATTCAACACTGAAGCTTTCTTT. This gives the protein CSARFNTEAFF.

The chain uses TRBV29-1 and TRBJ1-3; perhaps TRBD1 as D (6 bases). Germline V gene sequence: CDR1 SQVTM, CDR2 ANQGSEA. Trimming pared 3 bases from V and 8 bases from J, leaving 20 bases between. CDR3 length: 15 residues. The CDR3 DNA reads TGCAGCGTTGATTCTGGCAGGGGCGGAACGGACACCATATATTTT. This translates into CSVDSGRGGTDTIYF.

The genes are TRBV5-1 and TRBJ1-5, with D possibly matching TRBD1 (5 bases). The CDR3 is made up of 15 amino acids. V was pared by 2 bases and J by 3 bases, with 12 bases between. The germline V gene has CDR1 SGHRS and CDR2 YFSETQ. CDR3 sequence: CASSLQAGVNQPQHF. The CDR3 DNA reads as TGCGCCAGCAGCTTACAGGCGGGGGTCAATCAGCCCCAGCATTTT. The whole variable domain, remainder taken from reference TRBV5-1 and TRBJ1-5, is KAGVTQTPRYLIKTRGQQVTLSCSPISGHRSVSWYQQTPGQGLQFLFEYFSETQRNKGNFPGRFSGRQFSNSRSEMNVSTLELGDSALYLCASSLQAGVNQPQHFGDGTRLSIL.

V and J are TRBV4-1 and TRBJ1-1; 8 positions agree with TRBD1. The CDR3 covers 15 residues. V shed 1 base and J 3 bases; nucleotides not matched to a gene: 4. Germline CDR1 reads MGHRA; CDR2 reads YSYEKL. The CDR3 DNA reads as TGCGCCAGCAGCCAAGCGGGACAGGCCGACACTGAAGCTTTCTTT. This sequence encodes CASSQAGQADTEAFF.

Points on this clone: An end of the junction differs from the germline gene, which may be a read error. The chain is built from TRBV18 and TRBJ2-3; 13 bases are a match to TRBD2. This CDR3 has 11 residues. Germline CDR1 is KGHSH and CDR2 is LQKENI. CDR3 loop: CASSPGTSGTF. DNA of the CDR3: TGTGCCAGCTCACCTGGGACTAGCGGGACTTTT.

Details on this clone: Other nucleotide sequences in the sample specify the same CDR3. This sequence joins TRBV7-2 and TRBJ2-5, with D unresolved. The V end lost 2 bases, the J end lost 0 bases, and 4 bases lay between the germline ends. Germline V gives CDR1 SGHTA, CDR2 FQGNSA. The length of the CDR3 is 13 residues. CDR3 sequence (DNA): TGTGCCAGCAGCTTATCGTACCAAGAGACCCAGTACTTC. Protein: CASSLSYQETQYF.

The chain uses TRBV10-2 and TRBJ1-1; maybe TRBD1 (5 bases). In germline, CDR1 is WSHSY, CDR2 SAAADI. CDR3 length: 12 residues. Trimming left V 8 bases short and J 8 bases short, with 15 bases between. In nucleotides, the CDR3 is TGCGCCAGCTCCGGAGGGGCGGGGGAAGCTTTCTTT. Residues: CASSGGAGEAFF.

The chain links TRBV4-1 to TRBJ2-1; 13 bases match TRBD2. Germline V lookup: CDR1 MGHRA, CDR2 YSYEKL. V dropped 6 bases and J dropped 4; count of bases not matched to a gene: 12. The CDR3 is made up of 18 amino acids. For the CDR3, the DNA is TGCGCCAGCAGAGGACTAGCGGGAGTTTCCCCCCCTTACAATGAGCAGTTCTTC. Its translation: CASRGLAGVSPPYNEQFF.